Listed here are 14 T cell receptor beta chains from one sample, sequenced in a study of OX40 agonist ivuxolimab in advanced cancers. TCRdb's copy holds only in-frame clones and misses some; the assay was immunoSEQ multiplex PCR. Among fewer than 40,000 clones listed, about nine tenths were seen once. Sequencing used CD4+ or CD8+ T cells sorted from blood, obtained in a trial of the OX40 agonist ivuxolimab. Receptors were obtained from an adult with an advanced solid tumor such as melanoma, head and neck, liver or kidney cancer.

This clone was observed a single time. CDR3 region: CATEDDDYEQYF. The DNA of the CDR3 is TGCGCCACGGAGGACGACGACTACGAGCAGTACTTC. The gene calls are TRBV10-2 and TRBJ2-7, with D possibly being TRBD2 (5 bases). Trimming shortened V by 10 bases and J by 3 bases, and 13 bases separated the two germline ends. CDR3 size: 12 residues. The germline CDR1 and CDR2 sequences are WSHSY and SAAADI.

The chain employs TRBV11-2 and TRBJ1-2, with D hard to call. The CDR3 totals 17 residues. Germline lookup yields CDR1 SGHAT and CDR2 FQNNGV. The germline V and J ends were trimmed by 6 bases and 3 bases, with 23 bases remaining between them. This CDR3 reads CASSEVSFRSVDYGYTF. The CDR3 DNA sequence: TGTGCCAGCAGTGAGGTGTCATTTCGGAGCGTCGACTATGGCTACACCTTC.

This clone was detected only once. This chain connects TRBV4-1 to TRBJ1-3; D is unclear. The CDR3 totals 13 residues. Germline V gene sequence: CDR1 MGHRA, CDR2 YSYEKL. V was clipped by 0 bases and J by 4 bases, with 4 bases between them. The CDR3, as DNA: TGCGCCAGCAGCCAAGATTTGGGAAACACCATATATTTT. It is translated as CASSQDLGNTIYF.

This rearrangement joins TRBV15 to TRBJ2-3; D gene unclear. V lost 2 bases and J 4 bases, leaving 13 bases between the germline ends. CDR1 is LNHNV and CDR2 is YYDKDF in the germline V gene (reference sequence). This CDR3 is 15 amino acids long. The CDR3 DNA reads TGTGCCACCAGCAGAATTGATAGCTGGGCAGATACGCAGTATTTT. It codes for CATSRIDSWADTQYF.

The gene calls are TRBV6-5 and TRBJ1-1; no firm D call. The CDR3 totals 15 residues. V shed 3 bases and J shed 10 bases, with 21 bases lying between them. Germline V gene lookup returns CDR1 MNHEY and CDR2 SVGAGI. CDR3 loop: CASSYYPVWVPAAFF. For the CDR3, the DNA is TGTGCCAGCAGTTATTACCCCGTTTGGGTCCCGGCAGCTTTCTTT.

V is TRBV2 and J is TRBJ2-1; D might be TRBD2 (6 bases). Germline lookup yields CDR1 SNHLY and CDR2 FYNNEI. The germline V and J ends were trimmed by 10 bases and 0 bases, with 13 bases remaining between them. The CDR3 extends over 14 amino acids. CDR3 bases: TGTGCCAACCTATGGGGGGACTCCTACAATGAGCAGTTCTTC. It translates to CANLWGDSYNEQFF.

V usage is TRBV27 and J usage is TRBJ2-7, with D possibly matching TRBD1 (6 bases). Deletions cut 5 bases from V and 4 bases from J, with 12 bases between. The CDR3 length is 13 residues. Germline V gives CDR1 MNHEY, CDR2 SMNVEV (reference sequence). CDR3: CASSKQGSYEQYF. Written as DNA, the CDR3 is TGTGCCAGCAGTAAACAGGGTAGTTACGAGCAGTACTTC.

V usage is TRBV19 and J usage is TRBJ2-5, with D hard to call. The closer fit of TRBJ2-7 to the DNA end suggests the J call may be wrong. Germline V CDR1 and CDR2: LNHDA, SQIVND (reference sequence). This CDR3 has 15 residues. As DNA, the CDR3 is TGTGCCAGTAGTATTGGCCTTGGCAGCTCCTACGAGCAGTACTTC. This gives the protein CASSIGLGSSYEQYF.

The chain joins TRBV28 to TRBJ2-5; 8 nucleotides align to TRBD1. Germline V gene data show CDR1 as MDHEN and CDR2 as SYDVKM. The V segment lost 2 bases and the J segment 2 bases; nucleotides outside the gene matches: 13. The CDR3 runs 18 residues. The CDR3 region has the DNA TGTGCCAGCAGTTTAGGAGTTAGGGGACAGGAACTGCAAGAGACCCAGTACTTC. Its protein product is CASSLGVRGQELQETQYF.

This chain links TRBV28 with TRBJ1-4; D is uncertain. CDR1 and CDR2 (germline): MDHEN, SYDVKM. This CDR3 contains 15 residues. V dropped 5 bases and J dropped 4 bases, with 14 bases sitting between them. DNA of the CDR3: TGTGCCAGCAGTCTTTACCGGGGTGATAATGAAAAACTGTTTTTT. Residues: CASSLYRGDNEKLFF. Based on the CDR3 plus reference TRBV28 and TRBJ1-4, the full variable domain is DVKVTQSSRYLVKRTGEKVFLECVQDMDHENMFWYRQDPGLGLRLIYFSYDVKMKEKGDIPEGYSVSREKKERFSLILESASTNQTSMYLCASSLYRGDNEKLFFGSGTQLSVL.

The chain joins TRBV7-9 to TRBJ2-7; 7 bases map to TRBD1. The germline CDR1 and CDR2 sequences are SEHNR and FQNEAQ (reference sequence). V lost 6 bases to trimming and J lost 6 bases; unmatched junction nucleotides: 8. The CDR3 contains 13 residues. The CDR3 region has the DNA TGTGCCAGCAGTTCCTGGACAGGATCCGAGCAGTACTTC. Translated: CASSSWTGSEQYF. Complete variable domain (other parts from reference TRBV7-9 and TRBJ2-7): DTGVSQNPRHKITKRGQNVTFRCDPISEHNRLYWYRQTLGQGPEFLTYFQNEAQLEKSRLLSDRFSAERPKGSFSTLEIQRTEQGDSAMYLCASSSWTGSEQYFGPGTRLTVT.

V gene TRBV21-1 combines with J gene TRBJ2-7; the table's TRBD1 call for D was not verified on the DNA. TRBV21-1 is shown as a pseudogene. This CDR3 spans 18 amino acids. The CDR3 nucleotides read TGTGCCAGCAGCAAATCGTGCCCCGGACAGGGGGGTAACTACGAGCAGTACTTC. Its protein is CASSKSCPGQGGNYEQYF.

V and J are TRBV5-4 and TRBJ2-2; 8 bases fit TRBD2. The CDR3 runs to 15 residues. V gave up 2 bases and J gave up 4 bases; unmatched junction bases: 4. Germline V lookup: CDR1 SGHNT, CDR2 YYREEE (reference sequence). CDR3 amino acids: CASSLAGAGTGELFF. The DNA for the CDR3 is TGTGCCAGCAGCTTAGCGGGAGCGGGCACCGGGGAGCTGTTTTTT. Combining the CDR3 with reference TRBV5-4 and TRBJ2-2 gives the whole variable domain ETGVTQSPTHLIKTRGQQVTLRCSSQSGHNTVSWYQQALGQGPQFIFQYYREEENGRGNFPPRFSGLQFPNYSSELNVNALELDDSALYLCASSLAGAGTGELFFGEGSRLTVL.

The chain recombines TRBV11-1 with TRBJ2-1, with D unresolved. Deletions cut 5 bases from V and 11 bases from J, with 13 bases between. CDR3 length equals 12 residues. Germline V lookup: CDR1 SGHAT, CDR2 FQDESV (reference sequence). The CDR3: CASSGDGGQQFF. Written as DNA, the CDR3 is TGTGCCAGCAGCGGAGACGGCGGTCAGCAGTTCTTC.